This T cell receptor beta chain was profiled in a study of cytomegalovirus exposure and HLA in healthy donors (dated 2017 in TCRdb). About the study as a whole: According to an earlier analysis of several hundred of the donors, 150 million to 200 million T cells yielded 117 million unique TCR beta sequences and approximately 300 Gb of sequence data. Roughly 300 gigabases of sequencing data and around 85 million unique TCR sequences made up an early release that covered 500 to 650 HLA-typed donors. Among the roughly 390 genotyped donors, 75% to 90% belonged to the genetic ancestry cluster associated with self-reported Caucasian donors. The study was designed to test whether signatures of past pathogen exposure could be identified by cataloging public T cell receptors. The study used immunosequencing to profile the T cell repertoires of several hundred subjects and linked those repertoires to cytomegalovirus serostatus. Besides the first cohort of about 730 subjects, a separate validation cohort made up of 120 or so different subjects was used. To predict cytomegalovirus infection status, the study brought together high-throughput TCR immunosequencing, statistical association of individual TCRs with disease status, and machine learning. In a later analysis, previously published TCR beta repertoires from 670 or so donors were re-analyzed and high-resolution HLA genotyping was added so that TCR occurrence patterns could be studied. The later analysis used no new phenotypic data to find candidate immune exposures, relying instead on TCR beta sequences and their occurrence across donors. An earlier analysis of some 500 of the donors applied high-throughput TCR beta sequencing to assess whether each TCR beta V gene segment acted as functional or pseudogenic. Donor age, sex, ethnicity and CMV serostatus were collected together with the repertoire data. A later genetic analysis used genome-wide SNP genotypes for about 55% of the 666 donors, treating that subset as a discovery cohort. All discovery cohort repertoires had been generated using a single sequencing platform. Both class I and class II loci were covered by HLA typing, at four-digit resolution. The number of typed donors differed by locus: about 620-630 for A, B, C, DRB1 and DQB1; approximately 520 for DQA1; fewer than 610 for DPA1; and around 490 for DPB1. Because of strong linkage in the cohort, four or five DR-DQ haplotypes were treated as single units for association and clustering. Across 300 to 500 genotyped donors of the cohort, an average of roughly 250,000 unique TCR beta nucleotide sequences per donor were sequenced, and roughly 17% of those sequences were non-productive.

Points on this clone: Its antigen is not yet known.

The cohort was made up of approximately 700 healthy bone marrow donors. At the time of sampling, all cohort members were nominally healthy, though unrecorded immune exposures were likely present. The donor tested CMV seronegative, placing the donor among the roughly 400 seronegative members of the cohort. Each donor provided a peripheral blood sample, and peripheral blood mononuclear cells were used for TCR beta sequencing. Genomic DNA extraction from the blood cell samples was performed with the Qiagen DNeasy Blood Extraction Kit. Library generation was performed with the immunoSEQ multiplex PCR assay. For the multiplex PCR, a mixture combining 60 forward primers for TCR Vbeta segments and 13 reverse primers for TCR Jbeta segments was used. The CDR3 region of rearranged TCR beta genes was amplified from genomic DNA by a multiplex PCR assay. The Illumina HiSeq System was used to sequence the amplified TCR beta libraries as 87-base-pair reads. From the authors' description of their analysis: In a later analysis, 80 million or so unique TCR beta chains were counted across the approximately 640 repertoires, and roughly 11 million of these chains were shared by at least two donors. Raw reads were error-corrected and collapsed into unique sequences with a nearest-neighbor algorithm that merged closely related sequences to remove PCR and sequencing errors. CDR3 sequences were aligned to IMGT reference sequences to assign V, D and J gene segments. For a sequence to be retained, a match of at least six nucleotides was required to both a V gene segment and a J gene segment. Rearrangements were classified as productive when the CDR3 lacked stop codons and remained in frame with V and J, and all other rearrangements were classified as non-productive. Following IMGT convention, CDR3 was defined as the stretch from the second conserved V-encoded cysteine up to the conserved J-encoded phenylalanine. Sequences without an unambiguous match to a single V gene segment were excluded from the earlier analysis of about 630 of the donors. In an earlier analysis of approximately 590 of the donors, a V segment was called functional when productive rearrangements were above 56.7%, and segregating when the standard deviation between donors exceeded 5%. A statistical classification framework was built for diagnosing cytomegalovirus status from the catalog of TCR beta chain sequences. V and J gene assignment, in a later analysis, came from comparing TCR nucleotide sequences with IMGT/GENE-DB human TR gene sequences. A later analysis assigned CDR3 sequences and most-parsimonious VDJ recombination scenarios with the TCRdist pipeline. A later analysis defined each TCR beta chain by its CDR3 amino acid sequence plus V-gene family, and excluded reads lacking a unique V-gene family. As a way to deal with suspected cross-contamination and a sequencing artifact, a later analysis dropped under 600 nucleotide sequences that were highly shared and had low generation probability. A later analysis calculated a clonal expansion index for each public chain from normalized within-repertoire ranks of inferred template counts. In a later analysis, generation probabilities were computed using a VDJ recombination model fitted to out-of-frame rearrangements, and the results were checked against IGoR. In a later analysis, TCR-TCR, TCR-HLA and TCR-CMV co-occurrence was scored with hypergeometric tests, and a repertoire-size bias correction was applied to TCR pairs. In a later analysis, false discovery rates were estimated by permuting HLA or CMV assignments 20 times. A later analysis grouped co-occurring TCRs with DBSCAN, adding TCRdist sequence similarity when clustering within HLA-allele-positive subsets. Repertoires with fewer than 30,000 or more than 120,000 public chains were left out of co-occurrence clustering, as were several repertoires with anomalous nucleotide sharing. The table was pulled from immuneACCESS by TCRdb, which kept in-frame rearrangements only. Such tables lose some clones; where checked, under half of the loss comes from unresolved V genes, and the rest has no known cause. From that table come the V and J calls and clone size; the DNA was used to work out D and trimming. The sample table includes some 110,000 clones. The leading ten clones occupy 2.2% of the sample.

CDR1 ENHRY and CDR2 SYGVKD are derived from the germline V gene. The CDR3 runs 12 amino acids, cysteine and phenylalanine included. CDR3 DNA only is kept here, 36 bases in frame from base 1. V is trimmed back by 4 bases and J by 8 bases, and the junction contains 2 bases that no gene match accounts for. Broader findings and caveats from the paper: Immune exposure information for the cohort was limited to CMV serostatus. In this cohort, only TCR beta chains were sequenced, and detectable features were limited by the absence of alpha or paired-chain data. A cluster of highly shared sequence variants was judged likely to be a technical artifact of the sequencing pipeline. According to a later analysis, parvovirus B19, influenza, CMV and Epstein-Barr virus appeared linked to several top co-occurrence clusters. Because HLA typing was unavailable for some donors at each locus, only the typed subset was used in association tests. In a later analysis, TCR association rates were found to vary across HLA loci, with the most associated TCRs seen for DRB1 alleles and the fewest for HLA-C alleles. A later analysis found that HLA-associated TCR beta chains were more clonally expanded and had lower generation probabilities than equally common non-associated chains. Cytomegalovirus status was reported to be diagnosed by the classifier with high specificity and sensitivity in both the original and validation cohorts. While some public TCRs were present in many individuals, most TCR sequences turned up only very rarely across donors. Presence/absence analyses assumed roughly uniform sequencing depth across donors, an assumption that may not hold. According to a later genetic analysis, donors in an Asian-associated ancestry cluster had fewer N-insertions in productive TCRs than the approximately 650-donor mean. In an earlier analysis of some 500 of the donors, most TCR beta V segments appeared in productive rearrangements about 90% or about 30% of the time, broadly matching IMGT annotations. A total of roughly 160 TCR beta chains were listed by the study as associated with cytomegalovirus. A further reported finding was that TCR beta sequences accurately predicted the HLA-A and HLA-B alleles for most subjects in the first cohort. The authors suggested that the approach could potentially be generalized to other disease states and immunological phenotypes. In a later genetic analysis, a missense DCLRE1C variant was associated with V-gene and J-gene trimming of TCR beta chains, and the association was replicated in an independent cohort. At a false discovery rate of 0.05, a later analysis linked about 16,000 TCR beta sequences to specific HLA alleles. In vitro tests confirmed that three of the cytomegalovirus-associated TCR beta chains recognize cytomegalovirus antigens. Because counts were too low, 15 to 20 rarely observed V segments, including chromosome 9 orphons, were left out of the earlier analysis of 587 of the donors. Assigning TCR associations to individual alleles was difficult when HLA alleles, especially DR and DQ, strongly co-occurred. According to a later analysis, most CMV-associated TCR beta chains appeared to be HLA-restricted, and the HLA associations seemed to be driven largely by CMV exposure. Correlated functional status among segregating V segments might be attributable to linkage disequilibrium, but an unknown experimental factor could not be ruled out. Some IMGT-functional V segments, including TRBV6-2 and TRBV6-3, could not be told apart with the 87-base-pair reads, so those segments were excluded.

The chain uses TRBV10-3 and TRBJ2-1; the junction holds 7 bases that match TRBD1. The sequence was obtained from a man aged 40-50 years in good health and CMV-seronegative. The sample taken for sequencing was PBMCs. This receptor has the CDR3 CAISGQGHEQFF. Here is the DNA: TGTGCCATCAGTGGACAGGGCCATGAGCAGTTCTTC.